The TCR beta chain described here comes from a study of T cell changes during pregnancy in multiple sclerosis. Profiling relied on immunoSEQ multiplex PCR, and the TCRdb table lists in-frame clones only, not all of them. Here the sample spans tens of thousands of clones, 88% being singletons. This CDR3 contains 17 residues. Germline CDR1 reads LGHNA; CDR2 reads YNFKEQ. V gave up 0 bases and J gave up 0 bases; unmatched junction bases: 5. By share of the sample, this clone is medium-sized (0.01 to 0.1%). Sequenced material: peripheral blood, taken in the first trimester of pregnancy. V gene TRBV4-2 combines with J gene TRBJ2-1; TRBD2 matches 7 bases. This clonotype originated in a female donor with multiple sclerosis, enrolled in a pregnancy study. CDR3 protein: CASSQEASGSSYNEQFF. The CDR3 nucleotides are TGTGCCAGCAGCCAAGAAGCTAGCGGCAGCTCCTACAATGAGCAGTTCTTC.